A selection of T cell receptor beta chains follows, all from one sample in a study of tumor-infiltrating lymphocytes in primary liver carcinoma. MiXCR was run by TCRdb on the multiplex PCR reads, yielding one entry per CDR3 protein. The sample lists fewer than 400,000 distinct CDR3 sequences, over 55% seen once, with about 9.4% in the top ten. Material: peripheral blood. These TCRs come from a middle-aged man with primary liver carcinoma and hepatitis B virus infection. CDR3s include the opening cysteine and the closing phenylalanine or tryptophan. D genes are given only for firm matches. Clone sizes are given selectively: once, few, many, or a class where the clone is expanded.

>.|TRBV11-1|.|TRBJ2-1|15
CVSSPARGTYNEQFF
TGTGTCAGCAGCCCGGCGAGGGGGACCTACAATGAGCAGTTCTTC
>TRBD1|TRBV10-1|few|TRBJ2-1|16
CASSGGTTGHYNEQFF
TGCGCCAGCAGTGGGGGGACGACAGGGCACTACAATGAGCAGTTCTTC
>TRBD2|TRBV11-2|.|TRBJ2-1|19
CASSSTRTSERVSYNEQFF
TGTGCCAGCAGCTCCACCCGGACTAGTGAGAGGGTCTCCTACAATGAGCAGTTCTTC
>.|TRBV15|.|TRBJ1-6|15
CATSRGVKHNSPLHF
TGTGCCACCAGCAGAGGTGTCAAACATAATTCGCCCCTCCACTTT
>TRBD2|TRBV11-2|few|TRBJ2-2|17
CASSQRGRTQNSGGLFF
TGTGCCAGCAGCCAACGCGGGAGGACGCAAAACTCCGGGGGGCTGTTTTTT
>.|TRBV7-8|many|TRBJ1-5|12
CASSLAGQPQHF
TGTGCCAGCAGTTTAGCCGGACAGCCCCAGCATTTT
>.|TRBV6-2/TRBV6-3|.|TRBJ1-1|14
CASSYQGLSTEAFF
TGTGCCAGCAGTTACCAGGGCTTGAGCACTGAAGCTTTCTTT
>TRBD2|TRBV7-3|.|TRBJ2-1|17
CASSLMGVGGRAGEQFF
TGTGCCAGCAGCTTAATGGGGGTCGGCGGGAGGGCGGGTGAGCAGTTCTTC
>TRBD2|TRBV4-2|.|TRBJ2-5|18
CPSSQDLMGGPALGTQYF
TGTCCCAGCAGCCAAGATCTGATGGGAGGGCCGGCTTTAGGGACCCAGTACTTC
>.|TRBV6-1|.|TRBJ2-3|15
CASGERRRSTDTQYF
TGTGCCAGCGGTGAAAGGCGAAGGAGCACAGATACGCAGTATTTT
>TRBD1|TRBV19|.|TRBJ2-6|14
CATRQGAGANVLTF
TGTGCCACCAGACAGGGTGCCGGGGCCAACGTCCTGACTTTC
>.|TRBV6-1|.|TRBJ1-1|13
CASTTQGRTEAFF
TGTGCCAGCACTACACAGGGTAGGACTGAAGCTTTCTTT
>.|TRBV2|.|TRBJ2-2|12
CASSEGAGELFF
TGTGCCAGCAGTGAGGGGGCCGGGGAGCTGTTTTTT